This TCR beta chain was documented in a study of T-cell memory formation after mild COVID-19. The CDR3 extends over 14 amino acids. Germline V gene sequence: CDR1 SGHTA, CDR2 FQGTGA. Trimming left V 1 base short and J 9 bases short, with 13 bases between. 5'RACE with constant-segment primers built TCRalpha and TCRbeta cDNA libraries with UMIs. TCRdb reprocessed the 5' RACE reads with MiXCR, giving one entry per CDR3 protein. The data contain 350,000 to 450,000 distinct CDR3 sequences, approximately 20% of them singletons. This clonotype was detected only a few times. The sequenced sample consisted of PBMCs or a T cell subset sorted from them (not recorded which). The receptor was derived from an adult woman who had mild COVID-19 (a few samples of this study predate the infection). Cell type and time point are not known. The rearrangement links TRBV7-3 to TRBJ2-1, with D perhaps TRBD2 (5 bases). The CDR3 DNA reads TGTGCCAGCAGCTTAAGTGCGGGTTGGGGTGAGCAGTTCTTC. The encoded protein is CASSLSAGWGEQFF.